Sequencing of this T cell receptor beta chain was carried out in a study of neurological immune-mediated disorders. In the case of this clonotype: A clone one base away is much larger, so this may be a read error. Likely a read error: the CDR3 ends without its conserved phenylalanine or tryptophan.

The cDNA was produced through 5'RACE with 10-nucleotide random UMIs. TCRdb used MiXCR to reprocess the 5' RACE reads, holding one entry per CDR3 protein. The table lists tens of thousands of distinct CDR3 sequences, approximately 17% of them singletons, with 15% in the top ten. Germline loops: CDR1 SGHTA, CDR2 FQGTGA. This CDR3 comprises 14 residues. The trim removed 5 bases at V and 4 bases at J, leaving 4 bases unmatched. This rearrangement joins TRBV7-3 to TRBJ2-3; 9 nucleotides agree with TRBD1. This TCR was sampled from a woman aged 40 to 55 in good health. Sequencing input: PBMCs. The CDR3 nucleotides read TGTGCCAGCAGCGGGACAGGGAGCGCAGATACGCAGTATTTA. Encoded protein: CASSGTGSADTQYL.